This T cell receptor beta chain was sequenced for a study of blood T cell repertoires in COVID-19. The overall study: The United States, Italy and Spain provided the acute and convalescent COVID-19 samples. Nucleic acid was either cDNA or gDNA, and it came from T cells, B-cell-depleted T cells, or PBMCs.

The V and J ends lost 0 bases and 1 base respectively, with 13 bases between them. CDR1 and CDR2 (germline): LGHNT, FRNRAP. This CDR3 region has 16 residues. As handled by the study authors: How many nucleated cells were present was estimated from reference gene primer amplification. Data came from immunoSEQ multiplex PCR; TCRdb stores just in-frame clones and leaves some out. D and trimming come from the DNA, and the V and J calls and clone size come from that table. This table has 250,000 or so clones, around 80% appearing once. This receptor was obtained from a human donor in a cohort sampled during active COVID-19. Specimen: peripheral blood. The V gene is TRBV12-5, the J gene TRBJ2-7; tentatively, D is TRBD2 (6 bases). The DNA for the CDR3 is TGTGCTAGTGGTTTGGTAAAATACGGGGGATCCTACGAGCAGTACTTC. Its protein is CASGLVKYGGSYEQYF. The variable domain in full, with the rest retrieved from reference TRBV12-5 and TRBJ2-7, is DARVTQTPRHKVTEMGQEVTMRCQPILGHNTVFWYRQTMMQGLELLAYFRNRAPLDDSGMPKDRFSAEMPDATLATLKIQPSEPRDSAVYFCASGLVKYGGSYEQYFGPGTRLTVT.